This T cell receptor (beta chain) was retrieved from a study of shared clonotypes between healthy human individuals. Whole-study results and caveats: What naive subsets generally showed was a larger estimated richness than memory subsets showed.

Researchers partitioned CD4+ cells into CD45RA+ naive and CD45RA-negative memory subsets. As concerns this clone: No antigen is known for it.

Sequencing was performed with immunoSEQ multiplex PCR; in TCRdb, only in-frame clones are kept and a portion is missing. This repertoire shows a few million clones, 95% found once; its top ten account for 0.1% to 0.15%. Germline-derived CDR1 and CDR2 are LNHNV and YYDKDF (reference sequence). Losses at the gene ends were 5 bases for V and 4 bases for J; bases not matched to a gene: 13. This CDR3 is 16 amino acids long. The chain is built from TRBV15 and TRBJ2-7, with 8 nucleotides matching TRBD1. The TCR comes from a man aged 18 to 29 in good health. What was sequenced was naive CD4+ T cells sorted from blood. Specified subset: CD45RA+ positively selected. CDR3 DNA: TGTGCCACCAGCCGGAGTACGGACAGGGTTCTTTACGAGCAGTACTTC. Translating gives CATSRSTDRVLYEQYF.